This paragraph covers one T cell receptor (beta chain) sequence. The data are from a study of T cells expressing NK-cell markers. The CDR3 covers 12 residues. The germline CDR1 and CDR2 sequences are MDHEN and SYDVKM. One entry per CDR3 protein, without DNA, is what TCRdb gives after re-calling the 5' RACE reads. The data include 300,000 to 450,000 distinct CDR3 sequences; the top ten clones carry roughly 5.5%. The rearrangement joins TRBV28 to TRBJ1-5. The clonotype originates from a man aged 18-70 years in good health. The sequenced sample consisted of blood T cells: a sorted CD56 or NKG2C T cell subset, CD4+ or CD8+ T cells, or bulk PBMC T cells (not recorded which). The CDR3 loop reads CASSLGSGPQHF. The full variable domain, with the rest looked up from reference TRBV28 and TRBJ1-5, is DVKVTQSSRYLVKRTGEKVFLECVQDMDHENMFWYRQDPGLGLRLIYFSYDVKMKEKGDIPEGYSVSREKKERFSLILESASTNQTSMYLCASSLGSGPQHFGDGTRLSIL.